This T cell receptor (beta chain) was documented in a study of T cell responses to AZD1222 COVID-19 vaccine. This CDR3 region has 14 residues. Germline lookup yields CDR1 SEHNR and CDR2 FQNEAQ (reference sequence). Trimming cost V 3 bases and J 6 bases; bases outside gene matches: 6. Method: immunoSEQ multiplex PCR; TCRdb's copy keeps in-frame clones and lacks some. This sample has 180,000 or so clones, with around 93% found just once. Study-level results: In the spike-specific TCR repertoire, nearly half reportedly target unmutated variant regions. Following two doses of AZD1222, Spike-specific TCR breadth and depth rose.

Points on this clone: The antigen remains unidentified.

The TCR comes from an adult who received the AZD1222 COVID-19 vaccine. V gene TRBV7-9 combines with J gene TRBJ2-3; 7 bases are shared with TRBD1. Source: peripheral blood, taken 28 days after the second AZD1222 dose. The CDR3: CASSLTGSWDTQYF. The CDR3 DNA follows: TGTGCCAGCAGCTTGACAGGGTCTTGGGATACGCAGTATTTT.